What follows describes a single T cell receptor (beta chain). These data come from a study of blood T cell repertoires in COVID-19. Across the whole study: The United States, Italy and Spain were the sources of the acute and convalescent COVID-19 samples. T cells, B-cell-depleted T cells, or PBMCs provided the cDNA or gDNA that served as material.

V lost 5 bases and J lost 4; bases outside the gene matches: 5. Germline loops: CDR1 SEHNR, CDR2 FQNEAQ (reference sequence). The CDR3 runs 16 residues. Clones were sequenced by immunoSEQ multiplex PCR, and TCRdb holds only the in-frame ones, with some missing. In the table there are 350,000 to 450,000 clones, around 89% of which are singletons. The genes are TRBV7-9 and TRBJ1-6; TRBD1 matches 10 bases. Sequencing input: peripheral blood. This receptor was identified in a man aged 40-49 years with acute or convalescent COVID-19. In nucleotides, the CDR3 is TGTGCCAGCAGCGCGGGACAGGGGCGATATAATTCACCCCTCCACTTT. This sequence encodes CASSAGQGRYNSPLHF.